In its sample, the clone carrying this TCR beta chain was seen a few times. Other DNA sequences in this specimen translate into the identical CDR3. Naive CD8 cells lacked CD45RO, underwent positive selection for CCR7 and left out terminally differentiated effector memory CD45RA+ cells. The run depth of the assay was deep. Authors' analysis steps: Filtering differed because ImmunoSEQ produced junction-only sequences that carried no quality scores. Profiled with immunoSEQ multiplex PCR; TCRdb holds only in-frame clones, not every one. From that table come the V and J calls and clone size; the DNA was used to work out D and trimming. This table holds some 1,900,000 clones, roughly 95% found once. This entry belongs to a study of shared clonotypes between healthy human individuals. Trimming pared 3 bases from V and 6 bases from J, leaving 3 bases between. CDR3 length: 11 amino acids. The V gene's germline CDR1 is MDHEN and CDR2 SYDVKM.

Source material: naive CD8+ T cells sorted from blood. The receptor was isolated from a man between 18 and 35 years old in good health. The chain employs TRBV28 and TRBJ1-5; D unclear. CDR3: CASSLGQPQHF. The CDR3 nucleotides are TGTGCCAGCAGTTTGGGTCAGCCCCAGCATTTT.